The next 15 T cell receptor beta chains were all read from a single sample in a study of tumor-infiltrating lymphocytes in localized non-small cell lung cancer. Produced via immunoSEQ multiplex PCR; TCRdb's table is partial and in-frame only. Of roughly 8,500 clones detected, approximately 74% appear once; the ten largest clones hold roughly 9.9%. Sequencing input: uninvolved lung tissue not adjacent to the tumor. Receptor source: a human donor with non-small cell lung cancer.

The genes are TRBV30 and TRBJ1-5, with 7 bases identical to TRBD1. The trim removed 2 bases at V and 7 bases at J, leaving 14 bases unmatched. CDR1 GTSNPN and CDR2 SVGIG come from the germline V gene (reference sequence). The CDR3 totals 16 residues. The CDR3 loop reads CAWSPLGGTGGQPQHF. CDR3 nucleotides: TGTGCCTGGAGTCCTCTAGGGGGCACAGGCGGACAGCCCCAGCATTTT.

V gene TRBV25-1 combines with J gene TRBJ1-1; D is unclear. Germline-derived CDR1 and CDR2 are MGHDK and SYGVNS. The CDR3 is made up of 11 amino acids. The V and J ends lost 5 bases and 5 bases respectively, with 6 bases between them. CDR3 DNA: TGTGCCAGCAGTTTAGGGACTGAAGCTTTCTTT. Translating gives CASSLGTEAFF.

V and J are TRBV10-3 and TRBJ2-7; no firm D call. V was clipped by 8 bases and J by 4 bases, with 15 bases between them. Germline-derived CDR1 and CDR2 are ENHRY and SYGVKD. The CDR3 has 13 residues. Here the CDR3 reads CAIAPGTLYEQYF. In DNA form, the CDR3 reads TGTGCCATCGCTCCAGGAACTCTTTACGAGCAGTACTTC.

The chain couples TRBV5-6 to TRBJ2-2, with 10 bases identical to TRBD2. Unmatched junction bases numbered 1, after V lost 1 base and J lost 1 base. This CDR3 region has 16 residues. CDR1 and CDR2 (germline): SGHDT, YYEEEE. In DNA, the CDR3 is TGTGCCAGCAGCTTGATAGCGGGAGGGAACACCGGGGAGCTGTTTTTT. Protein: CASSLIAGGNTGELFF. Together with reference TRBV5-6 and TRBJ2-2, the CDR3 gives the full variable domain: DAGVTQSPTHLIKTRGQQVTLRCSPKSGHDTVSWYQQALGQGPQFIFQYYEEEERQRGNFPDRFSGHQFPNYSSELNVNALLLGDSALYLCASSLIAGGNTGELFFGEGSRLTVL.

The gene calls are TRBV7-2 and TRBJ2-1; the D call may be TRBD1 or TRBD2 (5 bases each). This CDR3 has 13 residues. Trimming removed 3 bases from V and 9 bases from J, with 12 bases in between. Germline V gene data show CDR1 as SGHTA and CDR2 as FQGNSA. This CDR3 reads CASSFYGGREQFF. The CDR3 coding sequence is TGTGCCAGCAGCTTCTATGGGGGACGTGAGCAGTTCTTC.

The chain has TRBV7-9 and TRBJ1-1; TRBD1 matches at 7 bases. This CDR3 has 14 amino acids. Germline V lookup: CDR1 SEHNR, CDR2 FQNEAQ (reference sequence). The trim removed 5 bases at V and 4 bases at J, leaving 7 bases unmatched. The chain's CDR3 is CASSSQGGGTEAFF. The CDR3 coding sequence is TGTGCCAGCAGCAGCCAGGGGGGCGGCACTGAAGCTTTCTTT. Using reference TRBV7-9 and TRBJ1-1 for the parts outside the CDR3, the full variable domain is DTGVSQNPRHKITKRGQNVTFRCDPISEHNRLYWYRQTLGQGPEFLTYFQNEAQLEKSRLLSDRFSAERPKGSFSTLEIQRTEQGDSAMYLCASSSQGGGTEAFFGQGTRLTVV.

The rearrangement uses TRBV14 and TRBJ1-1, with D hard to call. The V end lost 5 bases, the J end lost 1 base, and 11 bases lay between the germline ends. The germline V gene encodes CDR1 SGHDN and CDR2 FVKESK. CDR3 length: 14 residues. CDR3 protein: CASSRRTRNTEAFF. The CDR3 nucleotides read TGTGCCAGCAGCAGGCGCACGAGGAACACTGAAGCTTTCTTT.

The CDR3 sequence: CASSERGSEKANTGELFF. The CDR3 DNA reads TGTGCCAGCAGTGAGCGAGGGAGCGAAAAAGCGAACACCGGGGAGCTGTTTTTT. V and J are TRBV25-1 and TRBJ2-2; D may be TRBD2 (5 bases). The V gene lost 3 bases and the J gene lost 0 bases, with 17 bases spanning the gap. The CDR3 sequence is 18 residues long. Germline CDR1 reads MGHDK; CDR2 reads SYGVNS.

V is TRBV6-1 and J is TRBJ1-2, with 10 bases fitting TRBD1. V lost 7 bases, J lost 6 bases, and 8 bases stayed unmatched. The CDR3 extends over 14 amino acids. Germline CDR1 reads MNHNS; CDR2 reads SASEGT. CDR3 protein: CASTSGGTGDGYTF. The CDR3 DNA is TGTGCCAGCACCTCCGGAGGGACAGGGGATGGCTACACCTTC.

The chain links TRBV19 to TRBJ2-5; 9 bases fit TRBD1. The trim removed 2 bases at V and 4 bases at J, leaving 2 bases unmatched. There are 14 residues in the CDR3. The germline gives CDR1 LNHDA, CDR2 SQIVND (reference sequence). CDR3 in DNA: TGTGCCAGTAGTATAAGGGGACAGGGAGAGACCCAGTACTTC. It codes for CASSIRGQGETQYF.

The chain employs TRBV9 and TRBJ2-1; D uncertain. The CDR3 spans 12 residues. V lost 4 bases and J 11 bases, leaving 13 bases between the germline ends. Germline lookup yields CDR1 SGDLS and CDR2 YYNGEE. The CDR3 region has the DNA TGTGCCAGCAGCAGCCACCGGACGAAGCAGTTCTTC. As protein: CASSSHRTKQFF. Filled out from reference TRBV9 and TRBJ2-1, the complete variable domain reads DSGVTQTPKHLITATGQRVTLRCSPRSGDLSVYWYQQSLDQGLQFLIQYYNGEERAKGNILERFSAQQFPDLHSELNLSSLELGDSALYFCASSSHRTKQFFGPGTRLTVL.

Here the CDR3 reads CAISGGMGVETQYF. CDR3 nucleotides: TGTGCCATCAGCGGTGGAATGGGTGTTGAGACCCAGTACTTC. V is TRBV10-3 and J is TRBJ2-5; D gene uncertain. In germline, CDR1 is ENHRY, CDR2 SYGVKD. The CDR3 is made up of 14 amino acids. The ends were cut back, 6 bases at V and 5 bases at J, with 16 bases in the middle.

This clone is categorized as medium-sized. This sequence joins TRBV7-2 and TRBJ2-3; 11 positions agree with TRBD2. With V trimmed by 8 bases and J by 3 bases, 4 bases remained unmatched. The CDR3 has 14 residues. CDR1 is SGHTA and CDR2 is FQGNSA in the germline V gene. The DNA for the CDR3 is TGTGCCAGCGGCCTAGCGGGAGGAACAGATACGCAGTATTTT. Amino acids: CASGLAGGTDTQYF. The full variable domain, in which reference TRBV7-2 and TRBJ2-3 provide the parts outside the CDR3, is GAGVSQSPSNKVTEKGKDVELRCDPISGHTALYWYRQSLGQGLEFLIYFQGNSAPDKSGLPSDRFSAERTGGSVSTLTIQRTQQEDSAVYLCASGLAGGTDTQYFGPGTRLTVL.

The CDR3 is CASSLQGSRETQYF. In DNA form, the CDR3 reads TGCGCCAGCAGCTTGCAGGGGTCGAGGGAGACCCAGTACTTC. The chain recombines TRBV5-1 with TRBJ2-5; a possible D gene is TRBD1 (6 bases). The germline V gene encodes CDR1 SGHRS and CDR2 YFSETQ. The germline V and J ends were trimmed by 1 base and 5 bases, with 12 bases remaining between them. The CDR3 is 14 amino acids.

J is TRBJ1-1 and V is TRBV30; D is undetermined. Germline V lookup: CDR1 GTSNPN, CDR2 SVGIG (reference sequence). The CDR3 sequence is 14 residues long. V lost 3 bases to trimming and J lost 0 bases, with 11 bases between them. The CDR3 region has the DNA TGTGCCTGGAGAAAGGTGCTCATGAACACTGAAGCTTTCTTT. Translated: CAWRKVLMNTEAFF. Looking up the rest from reference TRBV30 and TRBJ1-1 gives the full variable domain: SQTIHQWPATLVQPVGSPLSLECTVEGTSNPNLYWYRQAAGRGLQLLFYSVGIGQISSEVPQNLSASRPQDRQFILSSKKLLLSDSGFYLCAWRKVLMNTEAFFGQGTRLTVV.